This T cell receptor beta chain was sequenced in a study of blood T cell repertoires in COVID-19. TCRdb keeps only in-frame clones here, not all; method: immunoSEQ multiplex PCR. Here the sample spans 150,000 to 200,000 clones, approximately 91% being singletons. This clone was recorded only once. This CDR3 spans 16 amino acids. The sequenced sample was peripheral blood. The rearrangement joins TRBV21-1 to TRBJ1-5; the table's D call, TRBD1, has no DNA check behind it. TRBV21-1 is noted as a pseudogene. This TCR was recovered from a man aged 18 to 35 with acute or convalescent COVID-19. As DNA, the CDR3 is TGTGCCAGCAGCAAAGCCCAGGGGGCGCGGGGACAGCCCCAGCATTTT. It yields the protein CASSKAQGARGQPQHF.